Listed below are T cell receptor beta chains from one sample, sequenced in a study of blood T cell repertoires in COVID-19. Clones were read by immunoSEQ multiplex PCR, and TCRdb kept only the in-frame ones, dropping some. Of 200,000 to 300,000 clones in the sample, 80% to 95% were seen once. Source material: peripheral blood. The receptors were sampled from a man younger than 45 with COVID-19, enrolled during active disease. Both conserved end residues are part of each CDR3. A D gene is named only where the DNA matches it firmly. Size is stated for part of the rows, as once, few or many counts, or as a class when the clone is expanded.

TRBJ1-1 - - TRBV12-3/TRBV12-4 CASSLSRNTEAFF TGTGCCAGCAGTTTGTCCAGGAACACTGAAGCTTTCTTT
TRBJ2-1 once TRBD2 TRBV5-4 CASSSRRGASGDNEQFF TGTGCCAGCAGCTCCCGCCGAGGGGCTAGCGGGGACAATGAGCAGTTCTTC
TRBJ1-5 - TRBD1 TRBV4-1 CASSHRTGDSNQPQHF TGCGCCAGCAGCCACAGGACAGGAGATAGCAATCAGCCCCAGCATTTT
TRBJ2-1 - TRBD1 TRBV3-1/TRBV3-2 CASSQRAGGYNEQFF TGTGCCAGCTCCCAACGGGCAGGGGGTTACAATGAGCAGTTCTTC
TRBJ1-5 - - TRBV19 CASSYGAGGQPQHF TGTGCCAGTAGTTATGGGGCAGGAGGGCAGCCCCAGCATTTT
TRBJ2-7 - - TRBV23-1 CASRGDGIYEQYF TGCGCCAGCAGGGGAGACGGAATCTACGAGCAGTACTTC
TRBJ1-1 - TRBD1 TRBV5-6 CASSYVPGQGSFTEAFF TGTGCCAGCAGCTACGTCCCGGGACAGGGATCCTTCACTGAAGCTTTCTTT
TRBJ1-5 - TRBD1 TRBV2 CASTGQGGSNQPQHF TGTGCCAGCACCGGACAGGGAGGGAGCAATCAGCCCCAGCATTTT
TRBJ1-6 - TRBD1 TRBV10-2 CASSEGQGRTPLHF TGCGCCAGCAGTGAAGGACAGGGCCGCACACCCCTCCACTTT
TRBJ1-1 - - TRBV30 CAWSPRNTEAFF TGTGCCTGGAGCCCCAGGAACACTGAAGCTTTCTTT
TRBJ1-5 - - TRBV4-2 CASSQDDNNQPQHF TGTGCCAGCAGCCAAGATGACAACAATCAGCCCCAGCATTTT
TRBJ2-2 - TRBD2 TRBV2 CASNSPRASGDHGELFF TGTGCCAGCAACTCCCCCCGGGCTAGCGGGGATCACGGGGAGCTGTTTTTT
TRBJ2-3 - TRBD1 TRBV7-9 CASSTRTGGRDTQYF TGTGCCAGCAGCACCAGGACAGGGGGCCGAGATACGCAGTATTTT
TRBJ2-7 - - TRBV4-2 CASSQVLISGSSYEQYF TGTGCCAGCAGCCAAGTTCTCATTAGCGGAAGCTCCTACGAGCAGTACTTC
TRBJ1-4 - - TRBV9 CASSVSPQVATNEKLFF TGTGCCAGCAGCGTAAGCCCCCAGGTCGCAACTAATGAAAAACTGTTTTTT
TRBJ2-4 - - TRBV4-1 CASSLLGGAKNIQYF TGCGCCAGCAGCCTTTTGGGAGGTGCCAAAAACATTCAGTACTTC
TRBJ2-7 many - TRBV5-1 CASSSGDGRGARFYEQYF TGCGCCAGCAGCTCGGGGGATGGTCGTGGGGCGCGATTCTACGAGCAGTACTTC
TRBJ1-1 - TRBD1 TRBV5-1 CASSRGQGAMNTEAFF TGCGCCAGCAGCAGGGGACAGGGGGCCATGAACACTGAAGCTTTCTTT
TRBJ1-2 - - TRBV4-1 CASSQVLRGGSGYTF TGCGCCAGCAGCCAAGTCTTGCGGGGAGGGAGTGGCTACACCTTC
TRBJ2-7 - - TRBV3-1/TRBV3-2 CASSQVGHGDYEQYF TGTGCCAGCAGCCAGGTGGGACACGGGGACTACGAGCAGTACTTC
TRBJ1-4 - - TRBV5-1 CASSSTADNWEKLFF TGCGCCAGCAGCTCCACCGCGGACAACTGGGAAAAACTGTTTTTT
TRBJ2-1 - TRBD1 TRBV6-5 CATTGGMVNEQFF TGTGCCACCACAGGGGGAATGGTTAATGAGCAGTTCTTC
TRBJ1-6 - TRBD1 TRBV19 CASSGRDRFYNSPLHF TGTGCCAGTAGTGGCCGGGACAGGTTCTATAATTCACCCCTCCACTTT
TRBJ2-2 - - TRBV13 CASSKQTVNTGELFF TGTGCCAGCAGCAAACAGACAGTGAACACCGGGGAGCTGTTTTTT
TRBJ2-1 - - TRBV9 CASSVGGGFYNEQFF TGTGCCAGCAGCGTAGGGGGAGGCTTCTACAATGAGCAGTTCTTC
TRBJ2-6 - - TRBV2 CASSEGQGFTTGANVLTF TGTGCCAGCAGTGAAGGCCAGGGTTTCACTACTGGGGCCAACGTCCTGACTTTC
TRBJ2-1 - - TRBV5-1 CASSLVWGHPEQFF TGCGCCAGCAGCCTTGTATGGGGCCATCCTGAGCAGTTCTTC
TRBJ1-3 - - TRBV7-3 CASSLWAGDTIYF TGTGCCAGCAGCTTATGGGCCGGGGACACCATATATTTT
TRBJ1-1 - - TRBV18 CASSPGPAPEGAFF TGTGCCAGCTCACCTGGGCCCGCCCCGGAGGGAGCTTTCTTT
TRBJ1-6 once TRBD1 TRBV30 CAWNGPGGNSPLHF TGTGCCTGGAATGGCCCAGGGGGTAATTCACCCCTCCACTTT
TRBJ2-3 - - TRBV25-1 CASSEGSAGRTDTQYF TGTGCCAGCAGTGAAGGCTCGGCGGGCCGCACAGATACGCAGTATTTT
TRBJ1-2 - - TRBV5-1 CASSLDGNGYTF TGCGCCAGCAGCTTGGACGGGAATGGCTACACCTTC
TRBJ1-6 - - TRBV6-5 CASSPGLTNSPLHF TGTGCCAGCAGCCCGGGACTGACCAATTCACCCCTCCACTTT
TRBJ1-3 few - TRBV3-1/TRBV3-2 CASSQIGGSGNTIYF TGTGCCAGCAGCCAGATCGGGGGGTCGGGAAACACCATATATTTT
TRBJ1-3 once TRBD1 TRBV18 CASSPGQGALSGNTIYF TGTGCCAGCTCACCGGGACAGGGGGCTCTCTCTGGAAACACCATATATTTT
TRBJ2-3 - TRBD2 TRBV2 CASSEGGLAGPDTQYF TGTGCCAGCAGTGAAGGAGGACTAGCGGGCCCAGATACGCAGTATTTT
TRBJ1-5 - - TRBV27 CASGPFTQPQHF TGTGCCAGCGGGCCCTTCACTCAGCCCCAGCATTTT
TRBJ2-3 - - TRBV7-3 CASSLTGSDTQYF TGTGCCAGCAGCTTAACTGGCTCAGATACGCAGTATTTT
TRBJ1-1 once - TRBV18 CASSRARGTEAFF TGTGCCAGCTCACGAGCCCGGGGCACTGAAGCTTTCTTT
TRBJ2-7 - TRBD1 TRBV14 CASSRRGRQGLESYEQYF TGTGCCAGCAGCCGAAGGGGGAGACAGGGCCTAGAATCCTACGAGCAGTACTTC
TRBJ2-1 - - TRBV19 CASSRTGNEQFF TGTGCCAGTAGTCGTACGGGCAATGAGCAGTTCTTC
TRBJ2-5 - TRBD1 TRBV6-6 CASSYRQGAETQYF TGTGCCAGCAGTTACCGACAGGGGGCAGAGACCCAGTACTTC
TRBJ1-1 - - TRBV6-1 CASSEPFNTEAFF TGTGCCAGCAGTGAACCCTTTAACACTGAAGCTTTCTTT
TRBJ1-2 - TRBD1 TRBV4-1 CASSQDLTRGHGYTF TGCGCCAGCAGCCAAGATCTAACGAGGGGGCATGGCTACACCTTC
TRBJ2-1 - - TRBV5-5 CASSPRLVANLENEQFF TGTGCCAGCAGCCCCCGGCTGGTAGCGAACCTAGAAAATGAGCAGTTCTTC
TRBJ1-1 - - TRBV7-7 CASSLDSNTEAFF TGTGCCAGCAGCTTAGACAGCAACACTGAAGCTTTCTTT
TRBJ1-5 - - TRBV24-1 CATSVERRVSQPQHF TGTGCCACCAGTGTGGAAAGGAGGGTTTCTCAGCCCCAGCATTTT
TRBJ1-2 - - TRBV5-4 CASSSARQRGGYTF TGTGCCAGCAGCTCCGCTAGACAGAGAGGAGGCTACACCTTC
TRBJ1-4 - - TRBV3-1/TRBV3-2 CASRAHGATNEKLFF TGTGCCAGCAGGGCCCACGGAGCGACTAATGAAAAACTGTTTTTT
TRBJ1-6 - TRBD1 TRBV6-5 CASSPGQGRSPLHF TGTGCCAGCAGTCCCGGACAGGGGAGGTCACCCCTCCACTTT
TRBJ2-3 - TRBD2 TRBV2 CASNGRETDTQYF TGTGCCAGCAATGGGCGGGAGACAGATACGCAGTATTTT
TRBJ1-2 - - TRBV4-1 CASSQGWSTPERGYTF TGCGCCAGCAGCCAAGGCTGGTCAACCCCAGAGAGGGGCTACACCTTC
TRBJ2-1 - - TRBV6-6 CASSYRLTGNEQFF TGTGCCAGCAGTTACCGGCTAACAGGGAATGAGCAGTTCTTC
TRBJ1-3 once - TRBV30 CAWSDSLSGNTIYF TGTGCCTGGAGTGACAGTCTCTCTGGAAACACCATATATTTT
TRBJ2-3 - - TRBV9 CASSLRFASSTDTQYF TGTGCCAGCAGCCTTCGTTTTGCGTCTAGCACAGATACGCAGTATTTT
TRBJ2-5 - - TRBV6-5 CATLRPGGTQYF TGTGCCACCCTGCGGCCCGGGGGGACCCAGTACTTC
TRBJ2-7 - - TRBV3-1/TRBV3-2 CASSHTFGEQYF TGTGCCAGCAGCCATACTTTCGGCGAGCAGTACTTC
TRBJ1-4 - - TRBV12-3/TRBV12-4 CASMWGGEKLFF TGTGCCAGCATGTGGGGGGGGGAAAAACTGTTTTTT
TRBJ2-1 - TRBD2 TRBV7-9 CASSLSGGSYNEQFF TGTGCCAGCAGCTTATCGGGGGGATCCTACAATGAGCAGTTCTTC